This T cell receptor (beta chain) was observed in a study of blood T cells in healthy people across ages. Alongside a J-beta primer mix, a sample-barcoded 5' primer served in a second PCR lasting roughly 7 to 12 cycles. A template-switch adaptor that had 12 random nucleotides put a tag on each cDNA molecule. In TCRdb, the 5' RACE reads were re-called with MiXCR into one record per CDR3 protein. The top ten clones hold roughly 25% of a sample with about 780,000 distinct CDR3 sequences, about 62% of them seen once. Donors were healthy Caucasian individuals from Russia aged about 6 to 100. Roughly 9.2 milliliters of peripheral blood were drawn from each donor into EDTA-treated tubes. Total RNA, at least 5.5 micrograms per sample, came from PBMCs. V lost 7 bases and J lost 10, with 20 bases in between. The CDR3 covers 14 residues. Per germline, CDR1 MGHDK and CDR2 SYGVNS.

The sequenced sample was blood. The gene calls are TRBV25-1 and TRBJ2-1; D uncertain. This TCR came from a man under 40 in good health. DNA for the CDR3: TGTGCCAGCACTGCGAGGCGGAGCCGGAGCGAGCAGTTCTTC. It is translated as CASTARRSRSEQFF.